This T cell receptor (beta chain) appears in the sequencing data of a study of shared clonotypes between healthy human individuals. Overall study: Each donor contributed plates that comprised three CD4 naive, three CD4 memory, two CD8 naive and one CD8 memory. General study points: Though the depth was large, rarefaction showed that sorted-subset sequencing was incomplete. Investigators collected only blood, and repertoires in tissues likely differ.

The CDR3 contains 12 residues. Germline V gene lookup returns CDR1 MNHNS and CDR2 SASEGT. V lost 2 bases, J lost 7 bases, and 7 bases lay in between. Points on this clone: The antigen is not known.

Sorted-subset replicate PCR reactions were performed with approximately 180 ng DNA, corresponding to roughly 30,000 T cell genomes. Generated by immunoSEQ multiplex PCR, the TCRdb table keeps only in-frame clones and is missing some. The data contain 2 million to 2.5 million clones, 95% of them seen just once; the ten biggest clones take up more than 0.1%. Sequenced: naive CD4+ T cells sorted from blood. Documented subset: CD45RA+ positively selected. V usage is TRBV6-1 and J usage is TRBJ2-3; D is unclear. This TCR came from a man younger than 35 in good health. In nucleotides, the CDR3 is TGTGCCAGCAGTGAATGGAAAAATACGCAGTATTTT. Protein sequence: CASSEWKNTQYF.